This T cell receptor beta chain comes out of a study of blood T cell repertoires in COVID-19. Looking at the study overall: Whether acute or convalescent, the COVID-19 samples came from the United States, Italy and Spain. Nucleic acid was either cDNA or gDNA, and it came from T cells, B-cell-depleted T cells, or PBMCs.

Trimming took 1 base from V and 5 from J; bases not matched to a gene: 5. Germline V gene sequence: CDR1 MNHNS, CDR2 SASEGT. This CDR3 has 16 residues. Using immunoSEQ multiplex PCR, the repertoire was profiled, and TCRdb retains in-frame clones only, with some absent. The sample includes about 280,000 clones, 89% seen only once; the top ten take 0.85% to 1%. The gene calls are TRBV6-1 and TRBJ2-5; 12 positions match TRBD1. The sequence was obtained from a woman in her thirties or forties who had recovered from COVID-19. Sample: peripheral blood. CDR3 coding DNA: TGTGCCAGCAGTGAAGGGGGGACAGGGGGCTGGGAGACCCAGTACTTC. Translation: CASSEGGTGGWETQYF.